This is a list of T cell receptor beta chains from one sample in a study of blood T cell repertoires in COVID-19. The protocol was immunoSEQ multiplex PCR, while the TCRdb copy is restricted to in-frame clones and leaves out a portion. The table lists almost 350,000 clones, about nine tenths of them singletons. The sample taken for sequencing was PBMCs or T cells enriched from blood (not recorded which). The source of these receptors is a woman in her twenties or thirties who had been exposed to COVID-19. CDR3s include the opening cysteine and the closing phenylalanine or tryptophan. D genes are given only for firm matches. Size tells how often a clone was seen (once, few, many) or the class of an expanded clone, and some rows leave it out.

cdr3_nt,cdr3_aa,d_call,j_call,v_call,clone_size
TGTGCCAGCAGCTTAGATGGCAGTAACACTGAAGCTTTCTTT,CASSLDGSNTEAFF,.,TRBJ1-1,TRBV11-3,.
TGTGCCAGCGGCGGAGCTAGCGGGAGGCTCACAGATACGCAGTATTTT,CASGGASGRLTDTQYF,TRBD2,TRBJ2-3,TRBV3-1/TRBV3-2,.
TGCGCCAGCAGTGGCCAGGGGGCGGATAATTCACCCCTCCACTTT,CASSGQGADNSPLHF,TRBD1,TRBJ1-6,TRBV10-2,.
TGTGCCAGCAGCGTCGGGGGGGCTATCCTCTCCTACGAGCAGTACTTC,CASSVGGAILSYEQYF,TRBD2,TRBJ2-7,TRBV9,once
TGTGCCAGCTCACCGGTAGCGGGAGGGTCCTACGAGCAGTACTTC,CASSPVAGGSYEQYF,TRBD2,TRBJ2-7,TRBV18,.
TGTGCCAGCAGTGATTTGCGCCAGGGCACAGATACGCAGTATTTT,CASSDLRQGTDTQYF,.,TRBJ2-3,TRBV25-1,.
TGTGCCAGCAGCTTAGTCGACAGGCGCAGTGGCTACACCTTC,CASSLVDRRSGYTF,.,TRBJ1-2,TRBV13,.
TGTGCCAGTAGTATAATTGGTCGGGAGGTTAACAATGAGCAGTTCTTC,CASSIIGREVNNEQFF,TRBD2,TRBJ2-1,TRBV19,.
TGTGCCAGCAGCCCCCCCCGGACAGGGGCCGAGCAGTACTTC,CASSPPRTGAEQYF,TRBD1,TRBJ2-7,TRBV28,.
TGCGCCAGCAGCTTGCCCGGACAGGGGGATGTAATGGGCCCTGAAGCTTTCTTT,CASSLPGQGDVMGPEAFF,TRBD1,TRBJ1-1,TRBV5-1,.
TGTGCCAGCAGCGTTAGCGGGAGGCCCCCCGGGGAGCTGTTTTTT,CASSVSGRPPGELFF,TRBD2,TRBJ2-2,TRBV9,.
TGTGCCAGCAGCACCCTGACAGGGGTTTACGAGCAGTACTTC,CASSTLTGVYEQYF,TRBD1,TRBJ2-7,TRBV5-6,.
TGTGCCAGTAGTGGACAGGATTATGACTATGGCTACACCTTC,CASSGQDYDYGYTF,TRBD1,TRBJ1-2,TRBV19,once
TGTGCCAGCAGCTTTAAGCGGGAGCCAGATACGCAGTATTTT,CASSFKREPDTQYF,TRBD2,TRBJ2-3,TRBV7-3,once
TGTGCCAGCAGCTCCTTTGACACAAAGAGCTCCTACGAGCAGTACTTC,CASSSFDTKSSYEQYF,.,TRBJ2-7,TRBV11-2,once
TGCGCCAGCAGCGGGGACACCTACTACGAGCAGTACTTC,CASSGDTYYEQYF,.,TRBJ2-7,TRBV5-1,.
TGTGCCAGCAGTACCCGGTACAATGAGCAGTTCTTC,CASSTRYNEQFF,.,TRBJ2-1,TRBV6-5,.
TGTGCCAGCAGCTTAAGCCGGGCAGATACGCAGTATTTT,CASSLSRADTQYF,.,TRBJ2-3,TRBV11-2,once
TGTGCCAGCAGCGCGGGGGTTTTATTCCAAGAGACCCAGTACTTC,CASSAGVLFQETQYF,TRBD2,TRBJ2-5,TRBV3-1/TRBV3-2,.
TGTGCCAGCAGCTTTCAAATAGCGAACACTGAAGCTTTCTTT,CASSFQIANTEAFF,.,TRBJ1-1,TRBV7-3,.
TGTGCCTGGAGTGGGGCGGGAGGGGCCTTTGAGGGGGAGCAGTACTTC,CAWSGAGGAFEGEQYF,TRBD2,TRBJ2-7,TRBV30,.
TGTGCCAGCAGCGTAGCCCCGGGACAGGTCCCCTTTTATGGCTACACCTTC,CASSVAPGQVPFYGYTF,TRBD1,TRBJ1-2,TRBV9,.
TGTGCCACCAAGACTGAGACCTACGAGCAGTACTTC,CATKTETYEQYF,.,TRBJ2-7,TRBV10-3,.
TGTGCTAGTGGTTTGGGGACAGGGGCCTATGGCTACACCTTC,CASGLGTGAYGYTF,TRBD1,TRBJ1-2,TRBV12-5,.
TGTGCCAGCAGCTCACACGAGGGGGAGAAGGGACAAGAGACCCAGTACTTC,CASSSHEGEKGQETQYF,.,TRBJ2-5,TRBV13,.
TGTGCCAGCAGCGAGGACAGGGTCTATGGCTACACCTTC,CASSEDRVYGYTF,TRBD1,TRBJ1-2,TRBV6-5,few
TGTGCCAGCTCACGGACAGGGGGTTATGAAAAACTGTTTTTT,CASSRTGGYEKLFF,TRBD1,TRBJ1-4,TRBV18,.